Below are 10 T cell receptor beta chains sequenced from a single sample in a study of blood T cell repertoires in COVID-19. Sequencing was performed with immunoSEQ multiplex PCR; in TCRdb, only in-frame clones are kept and a portion is missing. The sample has around 310,000 clones; nearly 90% are singletons. The specimen was peripheral blood. The receptor set was obtained from a woman aged 40 to 50 with COVID-19, enrolled during active disease.

The sample holds one count of this clone. Here the CDR3 DNA reads TGTGCCAGCTCACCACGGGGACAGGGGTACACCGGGGAGCTGTTTTTT. Its translation: CASSPRGQGYTGELFF. This sequence joins TRBV18 and TRBJ2-2; 10 bases match TRBD1. CDR3 length: 16 amino acids. Germline V CDR1 and CDR2: KGHSH, LQKENI. V gave up 1 base and J gave up 3 bases; unmatched junction bases: 2.

The V gene is TRBV7-2, the J gene TRBJ1-1; D call uncertain. The CDR3 spans 13 residues. Germline CDR1 reads SGHTA; CDR2 reads FQGNSA. V lost 6 bases and J 9 bases, leaving 17 bases between the germline ends. CDR3 sequence: CASSKEGGEQAFF. As DNA, the CDR3 is TGTGCCAGCAGTAAGGAGGGCGGTGAGCAAGCTTTCTTT.

The rearrangement uses TRBV9 and TRBJ2-3; perhaps TRBD2 as D (7 bases). Germline CDR1 SGDLS, CDR2 YYNGEE. Trimming removed 0 bases from V and 4 bases from J, with 12 bases in between. This CDR3 contains 15 residues. The CDR3 DNA reads TGTGCCAGCAGCGTAGCTTCCGGGGGGCCAGATACGCAGTATTTT. Translating gives CASSVASGGPDTQYF.

This chain uses TRBV5-4 with TRBJ2-1; 14 nucleotides line up with TRBD2. The CDR3 has 13 residues. Germline CDR1 and CDR2: SGHNT and YYREEE (reference sequence). The ends lost 3 bases at V and 13 bases at J; junction bases unmatched: 3. The CDR3 region has the DNA TGTGCCAGCAGCTCCGGGACTAGCGGGAGTCAGTTCTTC. This encodes CASSSGTSGSQFF.

This clone was counted between two and nine times. Germline is not matched at one junction end, which may reflect a read error. The genes are TRBV7-7 and TRBJ2-1; TRBD2 agrees at 12 bases. Germline CDR1 reads SSHAT; CDR2 reads FNYEAQ (reference sequence). The CDR3 runs 16 residues. The CDR3 protein is CASSSGTSGFENEQFF. The CDR3 nucleotides are TGTGCTAGCAGCTCCGGGACTAGCGGGTTTGAAAATGAGCAGTTCTTC.

This rearrangement joins TRBV7-8 to TRBJ1-2; 11 nucleotides agree with TRBD1. Germline V gives CDR1 SGHVS, CDR2 FQNEAQ. V dropped 1 base and J dropped 8; count of bases not matched to a gene: 15. This CDR3 spans 18 amino acids. CDR3 amino acids: CASSLDRTGGASPKGYTF. The CDR3 nucleotides read TGTGCCAGCAGCTTAGATAGGACAGGGGGCGCTTCGCCTAAAGGCTACACCTTC.

This clone was found a few times. This chain joins TRBV5-5 and TRBJ2-5; maybe TRBD2 (5 bases). CDR1 is SGHKS and CDR2 is YYEKEE in the germline V gene (reference sequence). The CDR3 runs to 15 residues. Trimming cost V 4 bases and J 5 bases, with 18 bases left between them. In DNA form, the CDR3 reads TGTGCCAGCAGCGTAGGACTGCAACTGATGGAGACCCAGTACTTC. The encoded protein is CASSVGLQLMETQYF.

This clone was counted only a few times. The chain links TRBV20-1 to TRBJ1-1; 7 bases align to TRBD1. CDR1 is DFQATT and CDR2 is SNEGSKA in the germline V gene (reference sequence). Trimming at V came to 3 bases and at J to 5 bases, leaving 9 bases not matched to a gene. The CDR3 sequence is 14 residues long. CDR3 DNA: TGCAGTGCTAGTGGGGGCCAGGGGGATACTGAAGCTTTCTTT. The encoded protein is CSASGGQGDTEAFF.

The count of this clone is one. The chain carries TRBV5-6 and TRBJ2-7; D unclear. The V gene lost 1 base and the J gene lost 3 bases, with 11 bases spanning the gap. This CDR3 has 14 amino acids. Germline loops: CDR1 SGHDT, CDR2 YYEEEE. CDR3 sequence: CASSLMHSRYEQYF. The CDR3 region has the DNA TGTGCCAGCAGCTTGATGCACAGCCGCTACGAGCAGTACTTC.

The rearrangement uses TRBV27 and TRBJ1-4; D possibly corresponds to TRBD1 (5 bases). This CDR3 has 14 amino acids. Between the trimmed V and J ends, which lost 6 bases and 1 base, there was a span of 9 bases. Germline assignment: CDR1 MNHEY and CDR2 SMNVEV (reference sequence). The CDR3 DNA reads as TGTGCCAGCAGGGTAGGGGTAACTAATGAAAAACTGTTTTTT. Translation gives CASRVGVTNEKLFF.